This T cell receptor beta chain was obtained from a study of blood T cells in healthy people across ages. It was with a sample-barcoded 5' primer and a J-beta primer mix that a second PCR of roughly 7 to 12 cycles was run. One entry per CDR3 protein, called by TCRdb with MiXCR from the 5' RACE reads. The table records about 730,000 distinct CDR3 sequences, 40% to 45% of them present only once. The CDR3 contains 12 residues. Germline values: CDR1 MNHNS, CDR2 SASEGT. The V gene lost 10 bases and the J gene lost 3 bases, with 10 bases spanning the gap. The source of this sequence is a woman aged 60 to 75 in good health. Sequencing was done on a sample of blood. The chain carries TRBV6-1 and TRBJ2-1; D gene unclear. CDR3 residues: CATLPGYNEQFF. The CDR3 DNA sequence: TGTGCCACCTTGCCTGGCTACAATGAGCAGTTCTTC.